This TCR beta chain was sequenced in a study of a mutant IDH1 vaccine in newly diagnosed glioma. About the research overall: In some groups vaccination began 4-6 weeks post-radiotherapy; others received it with temozolomide.

Here immunoSEQ multiplex PCR was the method, and the copy in TCRdb shows in-frame clones only, minus some. The table records some 60,000 clones, approximately 87% of them present only once. As for this clone: Its antigen is as yet unknown.

The CDR3 length is 15 residues. From germline, CDR1 is WNHNN and CDR2 SYGVQD (reference sequence). V gave up 6 bases and J gave up 5 bases; unmatched junction bases: 8. Regarding time point: week 35, safety follow-up. Topical imiquimod accompanied each vaccine dose, which consisted of 300 ug of mutant IDH1 20-mer peptide. Sequencing was performed on PBMCs, taken from a glioma patient whose treatment included an IDH1 peptide vaccine. This clonotype originated in a man aged 40-49 years with glioma. V gene TRBV10-1 combines with J gene TRBJ2-1; 9 nucleotides line up with TRBD2. CDR3: CASRTPGLANNEQFF. CDR3 DNA sequence: TGCGCCAGCAGAACACCGGGACTAGCTAACAATGAGCAGTTCTTC.